This TCR beta chain was documented in a study of T cell responses to AZD1222 COVID-19 vaccine. Repertoires were generated with immunoSEQ multiplex PCR, while TCRdb's copy carries only in-frame clones and drops some. The sample yields about 120,000 clones, around nine tenths seen once. A few counts support this clone. The CDR3 consists of 13 residues. With 1 base removed from V and 0 bases from J, the gap between germline ends came to 3 bases. Germline loops: CDR1 LGHNA, CDR2 YNFKEQ. This material consisted of peripheral blood, taken on day 0 of AZD1222 vaccination. This rearrangement joins TRBV4-2 to TRBJ2-5; D is undetermined. This clonotype was obtained from an adult in good health. CDR3 DNA: TGTGCCAGCAGCCAAGGGAACCAAGAGACCCAGTACTTC. Its translation: CASSQGNQETQYF.